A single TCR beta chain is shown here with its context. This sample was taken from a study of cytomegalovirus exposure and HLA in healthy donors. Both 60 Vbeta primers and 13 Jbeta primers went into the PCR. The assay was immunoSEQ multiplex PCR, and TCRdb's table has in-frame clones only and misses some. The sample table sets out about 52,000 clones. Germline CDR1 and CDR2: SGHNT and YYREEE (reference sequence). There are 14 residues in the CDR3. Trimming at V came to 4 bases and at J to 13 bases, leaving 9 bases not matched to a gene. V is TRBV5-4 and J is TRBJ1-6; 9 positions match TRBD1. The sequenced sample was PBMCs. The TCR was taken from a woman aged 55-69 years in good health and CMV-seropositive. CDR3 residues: CASSEGQGLRPLHF. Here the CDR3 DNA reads TGTGCCAGCAGCGAGGGACAGGGTCTTCGGCCCCTCCACTTT.